Here is one T cell receptor (beta chain) with its context. The source of the sample is a study of PD-1 blockade in mismatch repair-deficient tumors. About the study: Enrolled about 2013-2017, patients had progressing, pretreated mismatch repair-deficient cancers of about a dozen types.

Mismatch repair deficiency was confirmed in all patients, by PCR or immunohistochemistry. This CDR3 comprises 14 residues. Trimming took 5 bases from V and 0 from J; bases not matched to a gene: 3. Germline V gene lookup returns CDR1 MNHNY and CDR2 SVGAGI (reference sequence). Measured with immunoSEQ multiplex PCR; TCRdb has only the in-frame clones, and not every one. Found here are 45,000 to 60,000 clones, approximately 80% of them singletons; the top ten hold more than 2.5%. The rearrangement joins TRBV6-6 to TRBJ1-2; 7 nucleotides agree with TRBD1. The material sequenced was peripheral blood, taken 4 weeks after starting pembrolizumab. The sequence was obtained from an adult with mismatch repair-deficient cancer. The CDR3 here is CASSAGTANYGYTF. Written as DNA, the CDR3 is TGTGCCAGCAGTGCCGGGACAGCTAACTATGGCTACACCTTC.